This record concerns one TCR beta chain sequence. The protocol was immunoSEQ multiplex PCR, while the TCRdb copy is restricted to in-frame clones and leaves out a portion. The data show around 90,000 clones, with approximately 88% seen just once and about 4% held by the top ten. This record comes from a study of identifying expanded T cells in peripheral blood. No infections or other immune events were documented during collection. This receptor was identified in a person between 18 and 75 years old in good health. Sequencing used blood.

CDR3 region: CASSLAGGVYQETQYF. The CDR3 DNA is TGTGCCAGCAGTTTAGCGGGAGGGGTGTACCAAGAGACCCAGTACTTC. The genes are TRBV27 and TRBJ2-5; 9 bases agree with TRBD2. This CDR3 is 16 amino acids long. With 2 bases clipped from V and 0 bases from J, the junction kept 4 bases outside the gene matches. Germline V gene data show CDR1 as MNHEY and CDR2 as SMNVEV (reference sequence).